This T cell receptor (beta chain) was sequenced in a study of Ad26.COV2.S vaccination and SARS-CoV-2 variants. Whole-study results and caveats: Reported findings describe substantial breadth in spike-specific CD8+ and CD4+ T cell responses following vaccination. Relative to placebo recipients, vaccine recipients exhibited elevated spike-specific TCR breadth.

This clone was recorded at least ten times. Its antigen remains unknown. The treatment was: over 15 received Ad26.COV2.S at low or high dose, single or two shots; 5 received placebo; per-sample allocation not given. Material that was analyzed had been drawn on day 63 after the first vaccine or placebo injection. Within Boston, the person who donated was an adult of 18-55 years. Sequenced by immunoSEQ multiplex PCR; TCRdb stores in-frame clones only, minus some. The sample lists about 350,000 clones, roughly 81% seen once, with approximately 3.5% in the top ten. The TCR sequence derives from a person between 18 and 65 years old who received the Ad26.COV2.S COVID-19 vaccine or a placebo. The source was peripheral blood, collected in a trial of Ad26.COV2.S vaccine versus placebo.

The CDR3 region has the DNA TGTGCCAGCAGCCCGAGAGGTTACAGGGGGCTCATCTATGGCTACACCTTC. The encoded protein is CASSPRGYRGLIYGYTF. The rearrangement joins TRBV7-9 to TRBJ1-2; 9 bases map to TRBD1. In germline, CDR1 is SEHNR, CDR2 FQNEAQ (reference sequence). V was clipped by 5 bases and J by 4 bases; unmatched bases: 14. CDR3 length: 17 amino acids.